This is a list of T cell receptor beta chains from one sample in a study of T cell responses to AZD1222 COVID-19 vaccine. Profiling relied on immunoSEQ multiplex PCR, and the TCRdb table lists in-frame clones only, not all of them. The sample carries about 140,000 clones, around 93% recorded once. Here the sequenced sample was peripheral blood, taken on day 0 of AZD1222 vaccination. Receptors were obtained from an adult in good health. The CDR3 runs from the conserved cysteine through the conserved F or W. Fields, in order: V gene, J gene, CDR3 length, D gene, clone size, CDR3 protein, CDR3 DNA. A D gene is named only where the DNA matches it firmly. Expanded clones get a size class; other rows say once, few or many, or leave the size out.

v_call: TRBV18
j_call: TRBJ2-3
cdr3_length: 15
d_call: .
clone_size: .
cdr3_aa: CASSQGQSLGGTQYF
cdr3_nt: TGTGCCAGCTCCCAGGGACAGAGCCTTGGAGGGACGCAGTATTTT

v_call: TRBV2
j_call: TRBJ2-7
cdr3_length: 12
d_call: .
clone_size: .
cdr3_aa: CASKREFYEQYF
cdr3_nt: TGTGCCAGCAAGAGGGAGTTCTACGAGCAGTACTTC

v_call: TRBV11-3
j_call: TRBJ1-5
cdr3_length: 14
d_call: .
clone_size: .
cdr3_aa: CASSAAYSNQPQHF
cdr3_nt: TGTGCCAGCAGCGCCGCTTATAGCAATCAGCCCCAGCATTTT

v_call: TRBV27
j_call: TRBJ1-2
cdr3_length: 14
d_call: TRBD1
clone_size: .
cdr3_aa: CASRPGTGSYGYTF
cdr3_nt: TGTGCCAGCAGACCCGGGACAGGGTCCTATGGCTACACCTTC

v_call: TRBV6-5
j_call: TRBJ2-7
cdr3_length: 14
d_call: .
clone_size: .
cdr3_aa: CASMGGRISYEQYF
cdr3_nt: TGTGCCAGCATGGGGGGACGTATCTCCTACGAGCAGTACTTC

v_call: TRBV6-5
j_call: TRBJ1-6
cdr3_length: 14
d_call: TRBD1
clone_size: .
cdr3_aa: CASSLGTGVSPLHF
cdr3_nt: TGTGCCAGCAGTTTAGGGACAGGTGTCTCACCCCTCCACTTT

v_call: TRBV9
j_call: TRBJ1-6
cdr3_length: 14
d_call: .
clone_size: .
cdr3_aa: CASSLGPGDSPLHF
cdr3_nt: TGTGCCAGCAGCCTGGGACCCGGAGATTCACCCCTCCACTTT

v_call: TRBV9
j_call: TRBJ1-2
cdr3_length: 14
d_call: .
clone_size: .
cdr3_aa: CASGDILGNYGYTF
cdr3_nt: TGTGCCAGCGGGGACATCTTGGGCAACTATGGCTACACCTTC

v_call: TRBV19
j_call: TRBJ1-1
cdr3_length: 17
d_call: .
clone_size: .
cdr3_aa: CASRYRGTDTGRTEAFF
cdr3_nt: TGTGCCAGTAGATACCGAGGGACCGATACGGGAAGGACTGAAGCTTTCTTT

v_call: TRBV2
j_call: TRBJ1-4
cdr3_length: 14
d_call: .
clone_size: .
cdr3_aa: CASSEGRAGEKLFF
cdr3_nt: TGTGCCAGCAGTGAGGGAAGGGCAGGTGAAAAACTGTTTTTT

v_call: TRBV2
j_call: TRBJ2-7
cdr3_length: 14
d_call: .
clone_size: once
cdr3_aa: CASSEEGGGYEQYF
cdr3_nt: TGTGCCAGCAGTGAAGAGGGGGGAGGTTACGAGCAGTACTTC

v_call: TRBV29-1
j_call: TRBJ1-2
cdr3_length: 13
d_call: .
clone_size: few
cdr3_aa: CSAHGEGFYGYTF
cdr3_nt: TGCAGCGCACACGGAGAGGGGTTCTATGGCTACACCTTC

v_call: TRBV6-2/TRBV6-3
j_call: TRBJ2-1
cdr3_length: 16
d_call: TRBD2
clone_size: .
cdr3_aa: CASTPLEGTRSNEQFF
cdr3_nt: TGTGCCAGCACCCCCCTAGAAGGGACTAGGTCGAATGAGCAGTTCTTC

v_call: TRBV6-5
j_call: TRBJ1-5
cdr3_length: 13
d_call: .
clone_size: .
cdr3_aa: CASSYTELQPQHF
cdr3_nt: TGTGCCAGCAGTTACACCGAGTTGCAGCCCCAGCATTTT

v_call: TRBV6-5
j_call: TRBJ2-1
cdr3_length: 14
d_call: TRBD2
clone_size: few
cdr3_aa: CASSRGGEYNEQFF
cdr3_nt: TGTGCCAGCTCCCGGGGGGGCGAGTACAATGAGCAGTTCTTC

v_call: TRBV6-2/TRBV6-3
j_call: TRBJ2-3
cdr3_length: 18
d_call: TRBD2
clone_size: once
cdr3_aa: CASSNPTDGRAGLDTQYF
cdr3_nt: TGTGCCAGCAGTAACCCCACGGACGGGAGGGCCGGATTAGATACGCAGTATTTT

v_call: TRBV7-2
j_call: TRBJ2-7
cdr3_length: 11
d_call: .
clone_size: .
cdr3_aa: CASSLSYEQYF
cdr3_nt: TGTGCCAGCAGCTTAAGCTACGAGCAGTACTTC

v_call: TRBV7-8
j_call: TRBJ1-5
cdr3_length: 14
d_call: .
clone_size: .
cdr3_aa: CASSLDLSNQPQHF
cdr3_nt: TGTGCCAGCAGCTTAGATCTGAGCAATCAGCCCCAGCATTTT

v_call: TRBV6-5
j_call: TRBJ1-2
cdr3_length: 15
d_call: .
clone_size: .
cdr3_aa: CASSYSSDIYYGYTF
cdr3_nt: TGTGCCAGCAGTTACTCGAGTGACATATACTATGGCTACACCTTC

v_call: TRBV3-1/TRBV3-2
j_call: TRBJ2-3
cdr3_length: 13
d_call: .
clone_size: .
cdr3_aa: CASSQEGPDTQYF
cdr3_nt: TGTGCCAGCAGCCAAGAAGGACCAGATACGCAGTATTTT

v_call: TRBV3-1/TRBV3-2
j_call: TRBJ2-5
cdr3_length: 16
d_call: .
clone_size: .
cdr3_aa: CASSTSTLSFSETQYF
cdr3_nt: TGTGCCAGCAGCACCAGCACTCTTTCTTTCTCTGAGACCCAGTACTTC

v_call: TRBV20-1
j_call: TRBJ2-5
cdr3_length: 13
d_call: .
clone_size: .
cdr3_aa: CSASPSSVETQYF
cdr3_nt: TGCAGTGCTAGTCCTTCGTCGGTAGAGACCCAGTACTTC

v_call: TRBV6-6
j_call: TRBJ1-5
cdr3_length: 14
d_call: .
clone_size: .
cdr3_aa: CATITPGARQPQHF
cdr3_nt: TGTGCCACCATAACCCCCGGGGCACGGCAGCCCCAGCATTTT

v_call: TRBV11-2
j_call: TRBJ1-2
cdr3_length: 14
d_call: .
clone_size: .
cdr3_aa: CASGLRGHLGGYTF
cdr3_nt: TGTGCCAGCGGACTTAGGGGCCACCTAGGAGGCTACACCTTC

v_call: TRBV7-3
j_call: TRBJ2-1
cdr3_length: 15
d_call: TRBD2
clone_size: .
cdr3_aa: CASSLGLAGYNEQFF
cdr3_nt: TGTGCCAGCAGCCTAGGACTAGCGGGTTACAATGAGCAGTTCTTC

v_call: TRBV18
j_call: TRBJ2-6
cdr3_length: 18
d_call: TRBD1
clone_size: .
cdr3_aa: CASSLRQGRDAGANVLTF
cdr3_nt: TGTGCCAGCTCACTACGACAGGGAAGGGATGCTGGGGCCAACGTCCTGACTTTC